One and the same sample provided the 21 T cell receptor beta chains below, sequenced in a study of technical replicates of blood from four donors. Some clones are missing from TCRdb's copy, which holds only in-frame ones; the method was immunoSEQ multiplex PCR. The sample lists 40,000 to 60,000 clones, about 86% seen once, with roughly 5.2% in the top ten. The specimen was PBMCs. Every receptor here comes from a human donor in good health. Some clones in this sample may be carry-over from other donors' samples.

The chain employs TRBV6-5 and TRBJ1-2, with D possibly matching TRBD1 (5 bases). Germline CDR1 reads MNHEY; CDR2 reads SVGAGI. Trimming shortened V by 0 bases and J by 2 bases, and 13 bases separated the two germline ends. The CDR3 is made up of 16 amino acids. The CDR3 nucleotides read TGTGCCAGCAGTTACTCGGGGGGAGGGAAGAACTATGGCTACACCTTC. Its translation: CASSYSGGGKNYGYTF.

The CDR3 is CASSSGQGTIREQYF. CDR3 bases: TGCGCCAGCAGCTCCGGACAGGGGACGATACGAGAGCAGTACTTC. This chain uses TRBV5-1 with TRBJ2-7, with 9 nucleotides matching TRBD1. This CDR3 is built from 15 residues. Looked up from germline, CDR1 is SGHRS and CDR2 is YFSETQ. The ends lost 3 bases at V and 7 bases at J; junction bases unmatched: 11.

This clone was recorded only once. This chain joins TRBV5-4 and TRBJ2-5; a possible D gene is TRBD2 (5 bases). Trimming removed 5 bases from V and 1 base from J, with 12 bases in between. CDR3 length: 14 amino acids. The germline V gene encodes CDR1 SGHNT and CDR2 YYREEE (reference sequence). CDR3 bases: TGTGCCAGCAGACCCCTCGAGGGCCAAGAGACCCAGTACTTC. Its protein product is CASRPLEGQETQYF.

This clone was counted between two and nine times. Here the CDR3 reads CASTPGQVTYEQYF. In DNA form, the CDR3 reads TGTGCCAGCACCCCGGGACAGGTGACCTACGAGCAGTACTTC. The chain joins TRBV7-9 to TRBJ2-7, with 8 bases identical to TRBD1. The V gene end was trimmed by 7 bases and the J gene end by 2 bases; junction bases not matched to a gene: 7. This CDR3 is 14 amino acids long. Per germline, CDR1 SEHNR and CDR2 FQNEAQ (reference sequence).

The V gene is TRBV5-1, the J gene TRBJ2-7; weak D call: TRBD1 (5 bases). Germline CDR1 reads SGHRS; CDR2 reads YFSETQ. V was shortened by 0 bases and J by 2 bases, with 6 bases between the two germline ends. The CDR3 contains 13 residues. The CDR3 here is CASSLEGTYEQYF. The CDR3 nucleotides are TGCGCCAGCAGCTTGGAGGGGACCTACGAGCAGTACTTC. Variable domain in full (rest from reference TRBV5-1 and TRBJ2-7): KAGVTQTPRYLIKTRGQQVTLSCSPISGHRSVSWYQQTPGQGLQFLFEYFSETQRNKGNFPGRFSGRQFSNSRSEMNVSTLELGDSALYLCASSLEGTYEQYFGPGTRLTVT.

The genes are TRBV7-9 and TRBJ2-5; 8 nucleotides match TRBD1. Per the germline V gene, CDR1 is SEHNR and CDR2 is FQNEAQ (reference sequence). The CDR3 loop spans 15 amino acids. Trimming at V came to 4 bases and at J to 5 bases, leaving 9 bases not matched to a gene. The CDR3 DNA is TGTGCCAGCAGCTATGGGACAGGAGGGTGGGAGACCCAGTACTTC. Its protein product is CASSYGTGGWETQYF.

The rearrangement joins TRBV4-1 to TRBJ2-2, with a weak D call TRBD1 (6 bases). Germline V lookup: CDR1 MGHRA, CDR2 YSYEKL. V lost 1 base to trimming and J lost 4 bases, with 7 bases between them. The CDR3 is 14 amino acids. CDR3 sequence reads: CASSQGGGTGELFF. The CDR3 nucleotides read TGCGCCAGCAGCCAAGGAGGGGGCACCGGGGAGCTGTTTTTT.

This sequence joins TRBV6-1 and TRBJ2-1; D perhaps matches TRBD2 (6 bases). The CDR3 has 15 residues. V gave up 1 base and J gave up 3 bases, with 10 bases separating them. Germline V gene lookup returns CDR1 MNHNS and CDR2 SASEGT. The chain's CDR3 is CASSEGGAVYNEQFF. The CDR3 DNA reads TGTGCCAGCAGTGAAGGCGGGGCAGTCTACAATGAGCAGTTCTTC.

This clone was recorded a few times. The chain recombines TRBV5-5 with TRBJ1-2, with D hard to call. Germline V gene sequence: CDR1 SGHKS, CDR2 YYEKEE (reference sequence). Between the trimmed V and J ends, which lost 3 bases and 8 bases, there was a span of 20 bases. There are 15 residues in the CDR3. The CDR3 region has the DNA TGTGCCAGCAGCTCGTCCGGGCCGGGATTAGGAGGCTACACCTTC. Its protein is CASSSSGPGLGGYTF.

This chain links TRBV7-8 with TRBJ1-1, with 9 bases fitting TRBD1. The CDR3 sequence is 16 residues long. The germline V gene has CDR1 SGHVS and CDR2 FQNEAQ. V lost 0 bases, J lost 5 bases, and 7 bases stayed unmatched. CDR3 region: CASSLAPGQGRTEAFF. DNA of the CDR3: TGTGCCAGCAGCTTAGCGCCCGGACAGGGGCGGACTGAAGCTTTCTTT.

The rearrangement joins TRBV7-9 to TRBJ2-7, with D tentatively TRBD1 (6 bases). Trimming pared 1 base from V and 4 bases from J, leaving 14 bases between. The CDR3 is 15 amino acids. The V gene's germline CDR1 is SEHNR and CDR2 FQNEAQ (reference sequence). The CDR3 DNA reads TGTGCCAGCAGCTTAGTTCTGGCAGGGGTGTACGAGCAGTACTTC. It yields the protein CASSLVLAGVYEQYF.

The chain couples TRBV15 to TRBJ1-1, with 9 bases aligning to TRBD1. Germline CDR1 reads LNHNV; CDR2 reads YYDKDF (reference sequence). The J segment lost 5 bases and the V segment lost 5 bases, leaving 3 bases of the junction unmatched. This CDR3 is built from 13 residues. CDR3 amino acids: CATSSGQGTEAFF. The CDR3 DNA reads as TGTGCCACCAGCTCAGGACAGGGGACTGAAGCTTTCTTT.

The chain joins TRBV7-9 to TRBJ2-7; TRBD2 matches at 11 bases. Trimming cost V 5 bases and J 3 bases; bases outside gene matches: 9. Germline V CDR1 and CDR2: SEHNR, FQNEAQ (reference sequence). The CDR3 totals 16 residues. In DNA, the CDR3 is TGTGCCAGCAGCCCGATTACTAGCGGGAGCCACTACGAGCAGTACTTC. Protein sequence: CASSPITSGSHYEQYF.

J is TRBJ2-7 and V is TRBV4-3; TRBD1 agrees at 10 bases. V gave up 0 bases and J gave up 7 bases; unmatched junction bases: 18. Germline CDR1 LGHNA, CDR2 YSLEER. The CDR3 consists of 19 residues. The CDR3 spells CASSQDIPHTGQGRLEQYF. The CDR3 DNA reads TGCGCCAGCAGCCAAGATATCCCCCATACGGGACAGGGGAGGCTGGAGCAGTACTTC.

The chain couples TRBV7-2 to TRBJ2-3; possible D gene TRBD1, 5 bases. The ends were cut back, 1 base at V and 4 bases at J, with 6 bases in the middle. This CDR3 spans 13 amino acids. Germline V gene lookup returns CDR1 SGHTA and CDR2 FQGNSA. CDR3 loop: CASSLVGADTQYF. Here the CDR3 DNA reads TGTGCCAGCAGCTTAGTAGGGGCAGATACGCAGTATTTT. The complete variable domain, with remaining parts taken from reference TRBV7-2 and TRBJ2-3, reads GAGVSQSPSNKVTEKGKDVELRCDPISGHTALYWYRQSLGQGLEFLIYFQGNSAPDKSGLPSDRFSAERTGGSVSTLTIQRTQQEDSAVYLCASSLVGADTQYFGPGTRLTVL.

For the CDR3, the DNA is TGTGCCAGCAGCCAACGGAACAGTATGAACACTGAAGCTTTCTTT. Translating it yields CASSQRNSMNTEAFF. The V and J genes are TRBV14 and TRBJ1-1; D uncertain. The CDR3 sequence is 15 residues long. V shed 2 bases and J shed 0 bases, with 10 bases lying between them. The germline gives CDR1 SGHDN, CDR2 FVKESK. Full variable domain (outside the CDR3, taken from reference TRBV14 and TRBJ1-1): EAGVTQFPSHSVIEKGQTVTLRCDPISGHDNLYWYRRVMGKEIKFLLHFVKESKQDESGMPNNRFLAERTGGTYSTLKVQPAELEDSGVYFCASSQRNSMNTEAFFGQGTRLTVV.

V gene TRBV6-4 combines with J gene TRBJ2-3; TRBD2 might be the D (6 bases). The ends were cut back, 0 bases at V and 3 bases at J, with 16 bases in the middle. Germline CDR1 MRHNA, CDR2 SNTAGT. This CDR3 is 17 amino acids long. The CDR3 sequence: CASSDSTPGLSTDTQYF. In nucleotides, the CDR3 is TGTGCCAGCAGTGACTCGACTCCGGGACTCTCGACAGATACGCAGTATTTT.

This chain connects TRBV10-3 to TRBJ1-5; D call uncertain. Trimming shortened V by 2 bases and J by 0 bases, and 8 bases separated the two germline ends. This CDR3 region has 15 residues. Germline values: CDR1 ENHRY, CDR2 SYGVKD. This CDR3 reads CAISEGRASNQPQHF. CDR3 nucleotide sequence: TGTGCCATCAGTGAGGGGAGGGCTAGCAATCAGCCCCAGCATTTT.

The gene calls are TRBV7-3 and TRBJ2-7; 9 bases align to TRBD2. The CDR3 extends over 15 amino acids. Losses at the gene ends were 4 bases for V and 5 bases for J; bases not matched to a gene: 9. CDR1 and CDR2 from the germline V gene are SGHTA and FQGTGA. The CDR3 here is CASSSRAGGTHEQYF. Written as DNA, the CDR3 is TGTGCCAGCAGCTCTAGAGCGGGGGGAACCCACGAGCAGTACTTC.

The chain couples TRBV6-1 to TRBJ1-2; no reliable D call. V was shortened by 3 bases and J by 11 bases, with 22 bases between the two germline ends. The CDR3 length is 15 residues. The germline V gene encodes CDR1 MNHNS and CDR2 SASEGT. CDR3 sequence reads: CASSDLSVNRIVYTF. CDR3 nucleotides: TGTGCCAGCAGTGACCTGTCCGTTAACCGTATAGTATACACCTTC.

The V and J genes are TRBV6-1 and TRBJ1-6; D not certain. The V end lost 8 bases, the J end lost 9 bases, and 11 bases lay between the germline ends. The CDR3 is 12 amino acids. Per the germline V gene, CDR1 is MNHNS and CDR2 is SASEGT. CDR3 protein: CASRAPPSPLHF. CDR3 sequence (DNA): TGTGCCAGCCGCGCGCCTCCTTCACCCCTCCACTTT.